This TCR beta chain was sequenced during a study of T cell responses to AZD1222 COVID-19 vaccine. Study as a whole: Both about-4-week and about-12-week second-dose recipients were combined.

The CDR3 is 14 amino acids. This clone was counted a single time. As yet, its antigen is unknown. Study conclusions and caveats: Among spike-specific TCRs, nearly half reportedly target unmutated variant regions. In a largely white British group with more females than males, clonal diversity was possibly underestimated.

The assay was immunoSEQ multiplex PCR, and TCRdb's table has in-frame clones only and misses some. This sample has under 150,000 clones, with roughly 90% found just once. Sample: peripheral blood, taken on day 0 of AZD1222 vaccination. The sequence derives from an adult in good health. J is TRBJ2-1 and V is TRBV21-1; TRBD2, the table's D call, lacks a check against the DNA. TRBV21-1 is noted as a pseudogene. The CDR3 DNA follows: TGTGCCAGCAGCAACAACGGGAGCTACAATGAGCAGTTCTTC. The encoded protein is CASSNNGSYNEQFF.